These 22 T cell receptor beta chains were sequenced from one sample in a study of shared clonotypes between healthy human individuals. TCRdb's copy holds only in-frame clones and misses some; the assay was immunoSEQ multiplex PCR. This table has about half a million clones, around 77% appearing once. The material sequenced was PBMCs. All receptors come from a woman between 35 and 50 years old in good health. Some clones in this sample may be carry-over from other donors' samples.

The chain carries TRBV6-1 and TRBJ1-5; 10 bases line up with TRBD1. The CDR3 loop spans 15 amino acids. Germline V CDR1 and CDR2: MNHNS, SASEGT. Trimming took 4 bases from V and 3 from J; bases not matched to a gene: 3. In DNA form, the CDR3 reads TGTGCCAGCAGTGCCCGACAGGGGGCCAATCAGCCCCAGCATTTT. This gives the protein CASSARQGANQPQHF.

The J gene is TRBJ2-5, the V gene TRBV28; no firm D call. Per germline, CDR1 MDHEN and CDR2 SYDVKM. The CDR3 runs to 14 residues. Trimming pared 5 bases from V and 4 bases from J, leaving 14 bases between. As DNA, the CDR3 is TGTGCCAGCAGTACGGGCGGACGATTAGAGACCCAGTACTTC. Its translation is CASSTGGRLETQYF. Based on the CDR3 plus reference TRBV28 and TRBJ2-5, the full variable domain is DVKVTQSSRYLVKRTGEKVFLECVQDMDHENMFWYRQDPGLGLRLIYFSYDVKMKEKGDIPEGYSVSREKKERFSLILESASTNQTSMYLCASSTGGRLETQYFGPGTRLLVL.

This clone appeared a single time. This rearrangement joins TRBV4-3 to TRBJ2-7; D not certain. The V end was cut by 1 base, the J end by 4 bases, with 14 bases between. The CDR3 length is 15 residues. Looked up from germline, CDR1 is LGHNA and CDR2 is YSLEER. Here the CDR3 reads CASSQGVGGFYEQYF. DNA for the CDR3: TGCGCCAGCAGCCAAGGGGTTGGTGGCTTTTACGAGCAGTACTTC.

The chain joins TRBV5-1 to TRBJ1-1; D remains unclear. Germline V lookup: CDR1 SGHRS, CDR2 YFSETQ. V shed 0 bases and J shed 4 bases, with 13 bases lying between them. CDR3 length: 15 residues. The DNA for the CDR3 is TGCGCCAGCAGCTTGGATCTAGCCGTTGCCACTGAAGCTTTCTTT. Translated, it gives CASSLDLAVATEAFF.

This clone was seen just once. CDR3 residues: CASSLMLVGDTQYF. The DNA for the CDR3 is TGTGCCAGCAGCTTAATGCTAGTTGGAGATACGCAGTATTTT. The chain couples TRBV7-2 to TRBJ2-3; D uncertain. V was shortened by 2 bases and J by 5 bases, with 11 bases between the two germline ends. In germline, CDR1 is SGHTA, CDR2 FQGNSA. The CDR3 extends over 14 amino acids.

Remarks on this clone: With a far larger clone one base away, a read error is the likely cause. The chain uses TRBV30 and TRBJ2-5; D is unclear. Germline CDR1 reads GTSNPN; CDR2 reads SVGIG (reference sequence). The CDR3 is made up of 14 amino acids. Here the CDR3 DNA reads TGTGCCTGGGGTGTAATTCCCGGCAGGAAGACCCAGTACTTC. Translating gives CAWGVIPGRKTQYF.

The CDR3 DNA follows: TGTGCCTGGACAGATTCCTACGAGCAGTACTTC. Amino acid sequence: CAWTDSYEQYF. The chain is built from TRBV30 and TRBJ2-7, with D uncertain. Germline CDR1 GTSNPN, CDR2 SVGIG (reference sequence). Between the trimmed V and J ends, which lost 4 bases and 1 base, there was a span of 5 bases. CDR3 length: 11 residues.

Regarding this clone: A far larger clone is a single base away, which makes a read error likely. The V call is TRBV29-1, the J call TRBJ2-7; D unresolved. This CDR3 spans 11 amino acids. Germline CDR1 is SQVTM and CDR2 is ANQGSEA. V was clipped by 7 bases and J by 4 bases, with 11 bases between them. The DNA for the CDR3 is TGCAGCGCTGATTCGGGTTACGAGCAGTACTTC. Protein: CSADSGYEQYF.

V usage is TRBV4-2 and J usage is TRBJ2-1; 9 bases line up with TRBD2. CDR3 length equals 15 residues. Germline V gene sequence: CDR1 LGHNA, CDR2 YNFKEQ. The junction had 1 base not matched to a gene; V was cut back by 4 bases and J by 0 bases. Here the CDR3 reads CASSPSGISYNEQFF. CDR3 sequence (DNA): TGTGCCAGCAGCCCTAGCGGGATCTCCTACAATGAGCAGTTCTTC.

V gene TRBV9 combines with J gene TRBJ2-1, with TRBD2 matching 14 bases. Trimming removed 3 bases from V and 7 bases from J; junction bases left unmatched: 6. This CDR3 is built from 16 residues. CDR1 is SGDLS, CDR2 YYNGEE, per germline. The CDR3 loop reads CASSAGLAGGRNEQFF. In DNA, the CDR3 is TGTGCCAGCAGCGCTGGACTAGCGGGAGGTCGTAATGAGCAGTTCTTC.

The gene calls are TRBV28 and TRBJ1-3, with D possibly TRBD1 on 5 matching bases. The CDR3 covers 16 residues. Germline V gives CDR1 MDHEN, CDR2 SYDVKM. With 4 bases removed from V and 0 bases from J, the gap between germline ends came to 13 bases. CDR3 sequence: CASSSPGESSGNTIYF. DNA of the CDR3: TGTGCCAGCAGTTCCCCGGGGGAAAGCTCTGGAAACACCATATATTTT.

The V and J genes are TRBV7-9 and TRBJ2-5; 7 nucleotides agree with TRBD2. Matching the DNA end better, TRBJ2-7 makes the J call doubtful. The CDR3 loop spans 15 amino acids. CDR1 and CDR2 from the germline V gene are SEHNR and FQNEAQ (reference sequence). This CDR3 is CASGSGEVPRNEQYF. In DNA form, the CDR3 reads TGTGCCAGCGGCAGCGGGGAGGTCCCTCGTAACGAGCAGTACTTC.

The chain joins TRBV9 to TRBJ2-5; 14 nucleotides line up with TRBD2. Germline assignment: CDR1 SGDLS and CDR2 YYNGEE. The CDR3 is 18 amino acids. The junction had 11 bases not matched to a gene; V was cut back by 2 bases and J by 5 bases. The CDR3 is CASSVTGTSGSMGETQYF. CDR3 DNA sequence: TGTGCCAGCAGCGTCACCGGGACTAGCGGGAGTATGGGTGAGACCCAGTACTTC.

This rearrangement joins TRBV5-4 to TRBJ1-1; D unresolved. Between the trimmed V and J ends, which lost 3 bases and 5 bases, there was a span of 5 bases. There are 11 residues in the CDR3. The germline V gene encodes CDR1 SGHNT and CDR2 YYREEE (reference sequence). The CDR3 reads CASSSLTEAFF. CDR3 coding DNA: TGTGCCAGCAGCTCTTTAACTGAAGCTTTCTTT.

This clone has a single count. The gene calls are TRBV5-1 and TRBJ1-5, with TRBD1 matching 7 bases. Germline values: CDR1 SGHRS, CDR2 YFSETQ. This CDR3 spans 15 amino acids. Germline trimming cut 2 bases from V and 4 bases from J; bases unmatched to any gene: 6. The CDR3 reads CASSLETGLNQPQHF. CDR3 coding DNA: TGCGCCAGCAGCTTAGAGACAGGGTTAAATCAGCCCCAGCATTTT.

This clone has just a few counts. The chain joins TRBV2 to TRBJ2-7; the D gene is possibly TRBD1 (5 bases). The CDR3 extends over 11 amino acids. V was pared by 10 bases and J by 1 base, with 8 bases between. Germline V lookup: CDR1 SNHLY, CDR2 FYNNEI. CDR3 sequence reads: CATQGSYEQYF. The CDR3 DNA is TGTGCCACCCAGGGTTCCTACGAGCAGTACTTC.

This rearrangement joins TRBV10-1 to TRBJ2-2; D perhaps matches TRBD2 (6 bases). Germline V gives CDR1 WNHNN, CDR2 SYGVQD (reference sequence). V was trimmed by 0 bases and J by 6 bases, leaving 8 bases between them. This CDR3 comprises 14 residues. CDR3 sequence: CASSESGTSGELFF. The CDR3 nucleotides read TGCGCCAGCAGTGAGTCTGGGACTTCCGGGGAGCTGTTTTTT.

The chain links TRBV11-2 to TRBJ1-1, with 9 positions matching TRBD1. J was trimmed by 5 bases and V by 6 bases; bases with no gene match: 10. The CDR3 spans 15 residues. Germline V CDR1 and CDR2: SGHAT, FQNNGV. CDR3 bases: TGTGCCAGCAGACGCACCGGACAGGGGAGGACTGAAGCTTTCTTT. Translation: CASRRTGQGRTEAFF.

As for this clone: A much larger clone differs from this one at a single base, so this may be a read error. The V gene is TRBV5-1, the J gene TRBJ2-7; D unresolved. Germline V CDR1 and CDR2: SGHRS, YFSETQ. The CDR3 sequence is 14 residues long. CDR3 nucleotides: TGCGCCAGCAGCTTGGACGGGTTCTCCCACGAGCAGTACTTC. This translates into CASSLDGFSHEQYF.

The chain's CDR3 is CSVELAGGVPGELFF. The DNA for the CDR3 is TGCAGCGTTGAACTAGCGGGAGGGGTACCCGGGGAGCTGTTTTTT. This rearrangement joins TRBV29-1 to TRBJ2-2; TRBD2 matches at 12 bases. CDR1 and CDR2 (germline): SQVTM, ANQGSEA. The CDR3 covers 15 residues. V lost 2 bases, J lost 6 bases, and 4 bases stayed unmatched.

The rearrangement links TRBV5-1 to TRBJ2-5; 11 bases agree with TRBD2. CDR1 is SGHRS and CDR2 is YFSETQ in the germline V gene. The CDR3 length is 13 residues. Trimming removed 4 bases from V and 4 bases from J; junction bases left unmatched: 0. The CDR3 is CASSTSGRETQYF. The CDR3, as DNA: TGCGCCAGCAGCACTAGCGGGAGAGAGACCCAGTACTTC.

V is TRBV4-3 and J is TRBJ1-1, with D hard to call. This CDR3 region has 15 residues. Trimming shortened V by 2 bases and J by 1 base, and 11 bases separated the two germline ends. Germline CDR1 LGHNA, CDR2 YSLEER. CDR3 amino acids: CASSQSPTSNTEAFF. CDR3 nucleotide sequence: TGCGCCAGCAGCCAATCTCCAACATCGAACACTGAAGCTTTCTTT.